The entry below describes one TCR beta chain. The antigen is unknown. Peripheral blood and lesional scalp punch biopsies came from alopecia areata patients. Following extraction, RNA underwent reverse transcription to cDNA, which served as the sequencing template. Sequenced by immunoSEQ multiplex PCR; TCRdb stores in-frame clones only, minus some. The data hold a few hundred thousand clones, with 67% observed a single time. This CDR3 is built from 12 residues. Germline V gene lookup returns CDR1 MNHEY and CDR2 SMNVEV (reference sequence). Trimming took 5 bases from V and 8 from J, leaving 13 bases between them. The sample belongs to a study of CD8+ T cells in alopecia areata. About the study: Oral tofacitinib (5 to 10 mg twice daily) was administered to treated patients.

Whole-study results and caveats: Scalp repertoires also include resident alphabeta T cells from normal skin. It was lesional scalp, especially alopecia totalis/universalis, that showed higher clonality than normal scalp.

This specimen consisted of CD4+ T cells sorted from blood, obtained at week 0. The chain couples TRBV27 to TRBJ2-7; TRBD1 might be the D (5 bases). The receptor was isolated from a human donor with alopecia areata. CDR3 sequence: CASSPGAPQQYF. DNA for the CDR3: TGTGCCAGCAGTCCTGGGGCACCACAGCAGTACTTC.